The entry that follows covers one TCR beta chain sequence. This sample was taken from a study of blood T cell repertoires in COVID-19. At the level of the study: The study drew acute and convalescent COVID-19 samples from the United States, Italy and Spain. The cDNA or gDNA used as material had been derived from T cells, B-cell-depleted T cells, or PBMCs.

As originally analysed: From reference gene primer amplification, estimates of nucleated cell counts were derived. TCRdb's table, derived via immunoSEQ multiplex PCR, lists solely in-frame clones and lacks some. Clone size and the V and J calls come from that table; the DNA yielded D and trimming. This sample yields around 260,000 clones, of which 86% are seen a single time; under 2.5% belongs to the top ten. Sequenced: peripheral blood. This receptor was identified in a man aged 25-45 years with active or convalescent COVID-19.

CDR3 coding DNA: TGTGCCACCTCGCCCAGACAGGCAACTAATGAAAAACTGTTTTTT. Protein: CATSPRQATNEKLFF. The rearrangement uses TRBV10-3 and TRBJ1-4, with D tentatively TRBD1 (6 bases). The V end was cut by 10 bases, the J end by 0 bases, with 15 bases between. The CDR3 is 15 amino acids. CDR1 is ENHRY and CDR2 is SYGVKD in the germline V gene.